This TCR beta chain was recorded in a study of shared clonotypes between healthy human individuals. Genomic DNA of every subset was divided equally among multiple immunoSEQ plates. Here immunoSEQ multiplex PCR was the method, and the copy in TCRdb shows in-frame clones only, minus some. The sample consists of about 480,000 clones, about four fifths of them appearing once. In germline, CDR1 is WSHSY, CDR2 SAAADI. Trimming shortened V by 7 bases and J by 0 bases, and 8 bases separated the two germline ends. The CDR3 consists of 13 residues. The source is a middle-aged woman in good health. Some clones in this sample may be carry-over from other donors' samples. J is TRBJ2-3 and V is TRBV10-2, with D possibly matching TRBD2 (5 bases). Sequencing was done on a sample of PBMCs. This chain's CDR3 is CASKEASTDTQYF. The CDR3 bases are TGCGCCAGCAAGGAGGCCAGCACAGATACGCAGTATTTT.